Listed below are T cell receptor beta chains from one sample, sequenced in a study of beta chain features in type 1 diabetes. Data came from immunoSEQ multiplex PCR; TCRdb stores just in-frame clones and leaves some out. The data contain under 400,000 clones, roughly a fifth of them singletons. Sequencing used naive CD4+ T cells from blood. These receptor sequences come from a woman aged 18-29 years in good health. Each CDR3 is given without its conserved first and last residue. Fields, in order: J gene, V gene, CDR3 protein.

j_call: TRBJ2-1
v_call: TRBV5-1
cdr3_aa: ASSLRGNNEQF

j_call: TRBJ2-5
v_call: TRBV7-9
cdr3_aa: ASSLENGAQY

j_call: TRBJ2-3
v_call: TRBV29-1
cdr3_aa: STGSSGSPADTQY

j_call: TRBJ2-7
v_call: TRBV15
cdr3_aa: ATSRETSGAYEQY

j_call: TRBJ2-1
v_call: TRBV14
cdr3_aa: ASSQGTWTSPYNEQF

j_call: TRBJ2-5
v_call: TRBV6-6
cdr3_aa: ASTGRGSVETQY

j_call: TRBJ2-2
v_call: TRBV7-2
cdr3_aa: ASSSGQGLGELF

j_call: TRBJ2-3
v_call: TRBV5-1
cdr3_aa: ASSYLRGGTDTQY

j_call: TRBJ1-2
v_call: TRBV13
cdr3_aa: ASSPKTGAYGYT

j_call: TRBJ1-1
v_call: TRBV18
cdr3_aa: ASSPPMLGQAF

j_call: TRBJ1-5
v_call: TRBV27
cdr3_aa: ASSLEGSSNQPQH

j_call: TRBJ1-2
v_call: TRBV4-1
cdr3_aa: ASSQDRRLT

j_call: TRBJ1-2
v_call: TRBV11-2
cdr3_aa: ASSLGQNNYGYT

j_call: TRBJ1-4
v_call: TRBV5-1
cdr3_aa: ASRSGQTNEKLF

j_call: TRBJ2-5
v_call: TRBV2
cdr3_aa: ASSAQRGGETQY

j_call: TRBJ2-4
v_call: TRBV5-6
cdr3_aa: ASSLEHIQY

j_call: TRBJ2-3
v_call: TRBV28
cdr3_aa: ASRGLDTQY

j_call: TRBJ2-7
v_call: TRBV18
cdr3_aa: ASSGGLGTKPPYEQY

j_call: TRBJ2-1
v_call: TRBV5-4
cdr3_aa: ASSPALTGLYNEQF

j_call: TRBJ2-2
v_call: TRBV5-1
cdr3_aa: ASSLSTNTGELF

j_call: TRBJ2-3
v_call: TRBV18
cdr3_aa: ASSPLPASGGTDTQY

j_call: TRBJ1-2
v_call: TRBV30
cdr3_aa: AWYPQGAGVFDGYT

j_call: TRBJ2-4
v_call: TRBV2
cdr3_aa: ASSEALGTAVAKNIQY

j_call: TRBJ1-2
v_call: TRBV20-1
cdr3_aa: SVYSRYGYT

j_call: -
v_call: TRBV25-1
cdr3_aa: ASSVGGGGEYEQY

j_call: TRBJ1-2
v_call: TRBV5-1
cdr3_aa: ASSFPGLNGYT

j_call: TRBJ1-5
v_call: TRBV4-1
cdr3_aa: ASSQEWAAGGRPQH

j_call: TRBJ2-7
v_call: TRBV7-2
cdr3_aa: ASSLERFYEQY

j_call: TRBJ1-1
v_call: TRBV9
cdr3_aa: ASSVVGTGDTEAF

j_call: TRBJ2-5
v_call: TRBV5-1
cdr3_aa: ASSRDRQETQY

j_call: TRBJ2-1
v_call: TRBV4-2
cdr3_aa: ASSHRGGLGNEQF

j_call: TRBJ2-5
v_call: TRBV7-6
cdr3_aa: ASSHLDRGKTQY

j_call: TRBJ2-5
v_call: TRBV7-9
cdr3_aa: ASSLGTVQETQY

j_call: TRBJ2-3
v_call: TRBV7-2
cdr3_aa: ASSPFTDTQY

j_call: TRBJ2-7
v_call: TRBV5-5
cdr3_aa: ASSLTSGLYEQY

j_call: TRBJ2-2
v_call: TRBV5-1
cdr3_aa: ASGEQGTGELF

j_call: TRBJ2-2
v_call: TRBV2
cdr3_aa: ASSERMPGGGELF

j_call: TRBJ2-6
v_call: TRBV28
cdr3_aa: ASSTRQGSGANVLT

j_call: TRBJ1-3
v_call: TRBV29-1
cdr3_aa: SVGYSSGNTIY

j_call: TRBJ1-2
v_call: TRBV9
cdr3_aa: ASSVDTTGTGYT

j_call: TRBJ1-1
v_call: TRBV4-2
cdr3_aa: ASSPQPPGALEAF

j_call: TRBJ1-4
v_call: TRBV29-1
cdr3_aa: SVDRNEKLF

j_call: TRBJ1-2
v_call: TRBV7-2
cdr3_aa: ASSFRTGPQYGYT

j_call: TRBJ2-2
v_call: TRBV5-1
cdr3_aa: ASSLPGLNTGELF

j_call: TRBJ1-4
v_call: TRBV30
cdr3_aa: AWSWTGGREKLF

j_call: TRBJ2-1
v_call: TRBV11-3
cdr3_aa: ASSPVAGPYNEQF

j_call: TRBJ2-6
v_call: TRBV7-9
cdr3_aa: ASSPGAGANVLT

j_call: TRBJ2-7
v_call: TRBV15
cdr3_aa: ATSSPVDARGVDEQY

j_call: TRBJ1-1
v_call: TRBV20-1
cdr3_aa: SANGNTEAF

j_call: TRBJ2-2
v_call: TRBV23-1
cdr3_aa: AEGPGSTGELF

j_call: TRBJ1-5
v_call: TRBV7-8
cdr3_aa: ASSPSRAPPGNQPQH

j_call: TRBJ2-3
v_call: TRBV7-6
cdr3_aa: ASSSPGQGYTDTQY